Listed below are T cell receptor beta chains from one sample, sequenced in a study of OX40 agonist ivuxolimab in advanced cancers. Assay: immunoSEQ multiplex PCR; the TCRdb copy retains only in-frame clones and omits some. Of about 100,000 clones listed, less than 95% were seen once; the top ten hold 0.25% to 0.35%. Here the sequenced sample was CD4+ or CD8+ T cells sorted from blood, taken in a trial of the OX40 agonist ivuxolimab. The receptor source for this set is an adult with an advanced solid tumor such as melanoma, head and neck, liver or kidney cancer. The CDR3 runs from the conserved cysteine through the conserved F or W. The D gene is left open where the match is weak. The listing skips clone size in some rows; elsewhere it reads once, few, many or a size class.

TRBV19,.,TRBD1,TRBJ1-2,TGTGCCAGTAAAATGACAGGGGCGAGCTACACCTTC,CASKMTGASYTF
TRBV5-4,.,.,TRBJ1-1,TGTGCCAGCAGCAGGGGGGGAAAGGGAACTGAAGCTTTCTTT,CASSRGGKGTEAFF
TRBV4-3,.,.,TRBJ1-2,TGCGCCAGCAGCCGCGGCGCCAACGAGAGGGGAGGTGGCTACACCTTC,CASSRGANERGGGYTF
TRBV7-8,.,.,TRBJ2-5,TGTGCCAGCAGCTTCGGGGGAGAGACCCAGTACTTC,CASSFGGETQYF
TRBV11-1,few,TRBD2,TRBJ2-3,TGTGCCAGCAGCTTAGGAGCGGGGACAGATACGCAGTATTTT,CASSLGAGTDTQYF
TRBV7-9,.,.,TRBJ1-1,TGTGCCAGCAGCTTAGCATCAGGGTCGGGCACTGAAGCTTTCTTT,CASSLASGSGTEAFF
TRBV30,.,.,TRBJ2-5,TGTGCCTGGAGGAGACGGATCCAAGAGACCCAGTACTTC,CAWRRRIQETQYF
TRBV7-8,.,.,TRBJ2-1,TGTGCCAGCATTAAGGGGAGGTTGGACAATGAGCAGTTCTTC,CASIKGRLDNEQFF
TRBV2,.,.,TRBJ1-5,TGTGCCAGCCGAGGAACCGACGGACGGCCCCAGCATTTT,CASRGTDGRPQHF
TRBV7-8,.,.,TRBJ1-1,TGTGCCAGCACCGTCGGACAGTTGAACACTGAAGCTTTCTTT,CASTVGQLNTEAFF
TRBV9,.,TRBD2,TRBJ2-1,TGTGCCAGCAGTGCCGGACTAGCGACCTACAATGAGCAGTTCTTC,CASSAGLATYNEQFF
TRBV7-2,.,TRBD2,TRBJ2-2,TGTGCCAGCAGCTTAAGGGGGACTAGCGGGATGTCCGGGGAGCTGTTTTTT,CASSLRGTSGMSGELFF
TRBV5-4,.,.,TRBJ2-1,TGTGCCAGCAGCGAGAGAGCCAATGAGCAGTTCTTC,CASSERANEQFF
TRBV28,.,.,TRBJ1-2,TGTGCCAGCAGTTCACCCTCCAGGGGCGGTATCGCCTTC,CASSSPSRGGIAF
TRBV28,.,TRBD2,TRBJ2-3,TGTGCCAGCAGTACCCCTTTTTCTCTAGCGGGGGACACAGATACGCAGTATTTT,CASSTPFSLAGDTDTQYF
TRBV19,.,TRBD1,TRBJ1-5,TGTGCCAGTAGTATACGCGGACAGGGGGCCAATCAGCCCCAGCATTTT,CASSIRGQGANQPQHF
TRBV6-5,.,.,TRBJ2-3,TGTGCCAGTATCCCTTCGGGGGCAGATACGCAGTATTTT,CASIPSGADTQYF
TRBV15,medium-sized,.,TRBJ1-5,TGTGCCACCAGCAGAGATAATCAGCCCCAGCATTTT,CATSRDNQPQHF
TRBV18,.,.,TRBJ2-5,TGTGCCAGCTCACCAGGAACGGAAGAGACCCAGTACTTC,CASSPGTEETQYF
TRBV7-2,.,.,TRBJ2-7,TGTGCCAGCAGTAACGACTACTACGAGCAGTACTTC,CASSNDYYEQYF
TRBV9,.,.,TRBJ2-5,TGTGCCAGCAGCGTGGGAAGCAGAAGGTCCCAAGAGACCCAGTACTTC,CASSVGSRRSQETQYF
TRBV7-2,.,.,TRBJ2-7,TGTGCCAGCAGCCCGAACGCAAGGAGCTCCTACGAGCAGTACTTC,CASSPNARSSYEQYF
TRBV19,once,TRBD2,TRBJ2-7,TGTGCCAGTAGTAATACCGGGACTAGTGGCGAGCAGTACTTC,CASSNTGTSGEQYF
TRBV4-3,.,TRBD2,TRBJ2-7,TGCGCCAGCAGCCACCGACTAGCGGGAGGCTCCTACGAGCAGTACTTC,CASSHRLAGGSYEQYF
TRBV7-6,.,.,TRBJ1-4,TGTGCCAGCAGCTCCGGATTAAGCCGGACAACTAATGAAAAACTGTTTTTT,CASSSGLSRTTNEKLFF
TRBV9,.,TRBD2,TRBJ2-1,TGTGCCAGCAGCGTTTATAGCGGGAGTGAGCAGTTCTTC,CASSVYSGSEQFF
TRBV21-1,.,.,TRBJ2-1,TGTGCCAGCAGCAAAGCGCTGGCTCTTGAGCAGTTCTTC,CASSKALALEQFF
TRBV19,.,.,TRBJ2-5,TGTGCCAGTAGTATAGGTTTCAGGGTGGGATCAGAGACCCAGTACTTC,CASSIGFRVGSETQYF
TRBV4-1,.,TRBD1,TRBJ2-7,TGCGCCAGCAGCCAAGCGGACAGGGGATCCTACGAGCAGTACTTC,CASSQADRGSYEQYF
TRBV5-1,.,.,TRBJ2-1,TGCGCCAGCAGCTTCGGGACACCTTACAATGAGCAGTTCTTC,CASSFGTPYNEQFF
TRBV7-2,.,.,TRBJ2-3,TGTGCCAGCAGCTTGCTATACCCCCGGGAAAATACGCAGTATTTT,CASSLLYPRENTQYF
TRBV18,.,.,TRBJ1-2,TGTGCCAGCTCACCATGGACGGGAGTAGATGGCTACACCTTC,CASSPWTGVDGYTF
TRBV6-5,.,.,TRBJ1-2,TGTGCCAGCAGGCAGGGACGGGGCAATGGCTACACCTTC,CASRQGRGNGYTF
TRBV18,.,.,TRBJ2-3,TGTGCCAGCTCACCAGGAGTTGGAGGGACAGATACGCAGTATTTT,CASSPGVGGTDTQYF
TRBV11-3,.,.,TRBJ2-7,TGTGCCAGCAGCTTTCGGGCAGAATACGAGCAGTACTTC,CASSFRAEYEQYF
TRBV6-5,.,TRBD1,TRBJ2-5,TGTGCCAGCAGTCCACCAGGGGGCAATATGGAGACCCAGTACTTC,CASSPPGGNMETQYF
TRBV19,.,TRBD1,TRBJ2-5,TGTGCCAGTAGTCTCTCAGGGACAGCGAGTACCCAAGAGACCCAGTACTTC,CASSLSGTASTQETQYF
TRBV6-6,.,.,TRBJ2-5,TGTGCCAGCAGCCGAACTAGTTTGGGAGAGACCCAGTACTTC,CASSRTSLGETQYF
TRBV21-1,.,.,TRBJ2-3,TGTGCCAGCAGCAAAAGCGAGGAAGATTGGACAGATACGCAGTATTTT,CASSKSEEDWTDTQYF
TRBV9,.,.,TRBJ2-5,TGTGCCAGCAGCGTAGGTGCCAGCCAAGAGACCCAGTACTTC,CASSVGASQETQYF
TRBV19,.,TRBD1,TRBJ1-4,TGTGCCAGTAGTTCTCGACAGGGCTATGAAAAACTGTTTTTT,CASSSRQGYEKLFF
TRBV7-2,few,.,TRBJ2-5,TGTGCCAGCAGCTTAGGAGGAGGGCCGAGAGGAGAGACCCAGTACTTC,CASSLGGGPRGETQYF
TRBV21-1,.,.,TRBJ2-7,TGTGCCAGCAGACAAAACGAGCAGTACTTC,CASRQNEQYF
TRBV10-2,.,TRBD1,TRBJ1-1,TGCGCCAGCAGTGTCGACAGGGGAACCACTGAAGCTTTCTTT,CASSVDRGTTEAFF
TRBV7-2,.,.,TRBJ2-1,TGTGCCAGCAGCTTAACAGCCACCGGTTACAATGAGCAGTTCTTC,CASSLTATGYNEQFF
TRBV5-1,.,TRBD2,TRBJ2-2,TGCGCCAGCAGCCCCACTAGCGGGAGGACCGGGGAGCTGTTTTTT,CASSPTSGRTGELFF
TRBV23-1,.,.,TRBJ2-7,TGCGCCAGCAGGCCAGGGACCTACGAGCAGTACTTC,CASRPGTYEQYF
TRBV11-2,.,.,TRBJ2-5,TGTGCCAGCAGCTTGATGGGACTTCAAGAGACCCAGTACTTC,CASSLMGLQETQYF
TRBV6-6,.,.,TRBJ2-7,TGTGCCAGCAGTTACCGCCCGGTAGCTTCCTACGAGCAGTACTTC,CASSYRPVASYEQYF
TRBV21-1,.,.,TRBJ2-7,TGTGCCAGCCGCAAGCGACAGACCTACGAGCAGTACTTC,CASRKRQTYEQYF